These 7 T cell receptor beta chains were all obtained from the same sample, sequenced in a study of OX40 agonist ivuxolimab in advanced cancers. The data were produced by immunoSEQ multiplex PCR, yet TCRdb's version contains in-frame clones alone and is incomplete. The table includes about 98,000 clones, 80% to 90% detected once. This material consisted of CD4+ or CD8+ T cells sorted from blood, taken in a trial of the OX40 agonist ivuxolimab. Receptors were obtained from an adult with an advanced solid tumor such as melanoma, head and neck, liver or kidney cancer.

Written as DNA, the CDR3 is TGTGCCAGCAGCTTTGGACAGGGTGGATACACCTTC. Translating it yields CASSFGQGGYTF. V usage is TRBV7-2 and J usage is TRBJ1-2; 8 bases align to TRBD1. The CDR3 runs to 12 residues. Germline V gene sequence: CDR1 SGHTA, CDR2 FQGNSA. V was pared by 3 bases and J by 11 bases, with 5 bases of the junction left unmatched.

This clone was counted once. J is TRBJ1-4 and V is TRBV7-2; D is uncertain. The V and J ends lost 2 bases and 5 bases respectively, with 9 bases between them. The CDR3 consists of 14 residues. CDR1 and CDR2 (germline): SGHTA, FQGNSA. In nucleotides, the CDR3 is TGTGCCAGCAGCTTAAACCAAGGGAATGAAAAACTGTTTTTT. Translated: CASSLNQGNEKLFF.

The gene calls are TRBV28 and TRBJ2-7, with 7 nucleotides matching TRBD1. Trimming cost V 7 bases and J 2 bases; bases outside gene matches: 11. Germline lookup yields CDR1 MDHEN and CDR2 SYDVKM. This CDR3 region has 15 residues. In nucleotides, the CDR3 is TGTGCCAGCACCACGGGCCCGGGACAGACCTACGAGCAGTACTTC. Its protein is CASTTGPGQTYEQYF.

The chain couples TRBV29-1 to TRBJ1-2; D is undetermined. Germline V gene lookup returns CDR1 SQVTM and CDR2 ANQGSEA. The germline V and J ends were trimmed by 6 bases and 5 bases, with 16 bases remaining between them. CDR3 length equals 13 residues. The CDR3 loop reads CSVRTDLSYGYTF. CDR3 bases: TGCAGCGTCCGTACAGATCTGTCTTATGGCTACACCTTC.

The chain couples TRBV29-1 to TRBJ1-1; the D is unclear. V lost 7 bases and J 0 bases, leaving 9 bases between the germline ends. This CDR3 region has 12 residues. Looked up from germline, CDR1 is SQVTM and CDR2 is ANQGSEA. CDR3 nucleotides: TGCAGCGGGCAACAGCTGAACACTGAAGCTTTCTTT. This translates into CSGQQLNTEAFF.

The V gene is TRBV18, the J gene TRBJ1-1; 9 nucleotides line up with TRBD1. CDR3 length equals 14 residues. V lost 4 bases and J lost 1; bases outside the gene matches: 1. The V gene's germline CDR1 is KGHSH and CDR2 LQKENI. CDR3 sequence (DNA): TGTGCCAGCTCACTGGGACAGGGGAACACTGAAGCTTTCTTT. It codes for CASSLGQGNTEAFF. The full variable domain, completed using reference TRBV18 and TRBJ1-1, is NAGVMQNPRHLVRRRGQEARLRCSPMKGHSHVYWYRQLPEEGLKFMVYLQKENIIDESGMPKERFSAEFPKEGPSILRIQQVVRGDSAAYFCASSLGQGNTEAFFGQGTRLTVV.

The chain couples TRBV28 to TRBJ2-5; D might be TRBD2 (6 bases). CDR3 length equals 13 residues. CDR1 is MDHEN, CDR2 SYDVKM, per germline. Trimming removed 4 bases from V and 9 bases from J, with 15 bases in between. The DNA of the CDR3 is TGTGCCAGCAGTTCAAGGAGGGCCCCAGCCCAGTACTTC. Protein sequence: CASSSRRAPAQYF.